This T cell receptor (beta chain) was recorded in a study of control samples from healthy donors and cancer patients. TCRdb's table, derived via immunoSEQ multiplex PCR, lists solely in-frame clones and lacks some. The sample shows 200,000 to 250,000 clones, about 95% of them seen only once. The length of the CDR3 is 15 residues. Germline V gives CDR1 SGHRS, CDR2 YFSETQ. V gave up 3 bases and J gave up 0 bases, with 10 bases separating them. Sequenced sample: blood. The sequence was obtained from a man in his forties or fifties in good health. V and J are TRBV5-1 and TRBJ1-3; TRBD1 might be the D (5 bases). CDR3 DNA: TGCGCCAGCAGCTCCGGGACCGACTCTGGAAACACCATATATTTT. It translates to CASSSGTDSGNTIYF.